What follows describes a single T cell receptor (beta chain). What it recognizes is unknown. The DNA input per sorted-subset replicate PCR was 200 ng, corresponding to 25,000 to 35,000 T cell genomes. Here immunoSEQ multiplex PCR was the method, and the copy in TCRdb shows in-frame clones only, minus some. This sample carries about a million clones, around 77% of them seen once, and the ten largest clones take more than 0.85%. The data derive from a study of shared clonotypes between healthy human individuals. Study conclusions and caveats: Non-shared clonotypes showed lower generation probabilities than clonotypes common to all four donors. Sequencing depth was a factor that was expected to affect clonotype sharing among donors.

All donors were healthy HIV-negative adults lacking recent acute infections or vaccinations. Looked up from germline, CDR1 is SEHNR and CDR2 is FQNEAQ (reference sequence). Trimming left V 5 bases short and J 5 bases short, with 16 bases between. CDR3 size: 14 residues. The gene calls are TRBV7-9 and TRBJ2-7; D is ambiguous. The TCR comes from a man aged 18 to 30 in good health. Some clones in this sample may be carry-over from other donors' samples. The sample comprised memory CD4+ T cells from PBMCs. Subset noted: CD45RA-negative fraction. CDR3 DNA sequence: TGTGCCAGCAGCCCGTGGACCGGATCGGACGAGCAGTACTTC. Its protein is CASSPWTGSDEQYF. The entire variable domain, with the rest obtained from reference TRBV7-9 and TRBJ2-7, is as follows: DTGVSQNPRHKITKRGQNVTFRCDPISEHNRLYWYRQTLGQGPEFLTYFQNEAQLEKSRLLSDRFSAERPKGSFSTLEIQRTEQGDSAMYLCASSPWTGSDEQYFGPGTRLTVT.